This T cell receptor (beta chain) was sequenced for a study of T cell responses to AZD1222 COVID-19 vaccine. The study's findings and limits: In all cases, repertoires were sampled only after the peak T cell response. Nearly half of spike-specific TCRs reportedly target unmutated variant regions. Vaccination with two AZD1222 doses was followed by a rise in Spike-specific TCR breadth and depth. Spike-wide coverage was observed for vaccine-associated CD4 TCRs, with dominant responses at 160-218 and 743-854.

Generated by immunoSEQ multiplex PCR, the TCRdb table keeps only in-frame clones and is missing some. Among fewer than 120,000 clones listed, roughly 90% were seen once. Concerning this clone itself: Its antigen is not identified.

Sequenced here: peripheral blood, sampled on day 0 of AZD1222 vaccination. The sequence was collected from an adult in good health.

CDR3 sequence: CSVEGTSGRSRTGELFF. CDR3 sequence (DNA): TGCAGCGTTGAAGGGACTAGCGGGAGGTCACGCACCGGGGAGCTGTTTTTT. The chain couples TRBV29-1 to TRBJ2-2, with TRBD2 matching 14 bases. V was pared by 1 base and J by 4 bases, with 5 bases of the junction left unmatched. Germline-derived CDR1 and CDR2 are SQVTM and ANQGSEA. This CDR3 spans 17 amino acids.